These T cell receptor beta chains were read from a single sample in a study of technical replicates of blood from a few donors. Libraries were prepared by immunoSEQ multiplex PCR; TCRdb keeps only in-frame clonotypes and omits some of them. The repertoire holds tens of thousands of clones, with 93% as singletons. Input material: T cells isolated from PBMCs. These receptors were collected from a human donor in good health. The CDR3 runs from the conserved cysteine through the conserved F or W. The D gene is left open where the match is weak. Clone size, where shown, is once, few, many, or a class for clones that have expanded.

V	D	size	J	DNA	CDR3
TRBV7-9	TRBD1	NA	TRBJ1-1	TGTGCCAGCAGCTCACGGACAGGGGATAACTGGGCTTTCTTT	CASSSRTGDNWAFF
TRBV6-4	NA	NA	TRBJ2-1	TGTGCCAGCAGTATCCGACTAGTAGAGGCGAATGAGCAGTTCTTC	CASSIRLVEANEQFF
TRBV21-1	NA	NA	TRBJ1-1	TGTGCCAGCAGCAAAGTCAAGCAGGGCCGTGGATCTGAAGCTTTCTTT	CASSKVKQGRGSEAFF
TRBV6-5	NA	NA	TRBJ1-3	TGTGCCAGCAGTCCACGGGAGGTACCTGGAAACACCATATATTTT	CASSPREVPGNTIYF
TRBV6-5	NA	NA	TRBJ2-3	TGTGCCAGCAGTTACAGTAAAGCTAGCACAGATACGCAGTATTTT	CASSYSKASTDTQYF
TRBV19	NA	NA	TRBJ1-1	TGTGCCAGCCAGCCCCAGGGGCCGGAACCAGAAGCTTTCTTT	CASQPQGPEPEAFF
TRBV2	NA	NA	TRBJ2-1	TGTGCCACCGCAGGGGATCGAACCTCTAATGAGCAGTTCTTC	CATAGDRTSNEQFF
TRBV10-1	TRBD1	few	TRBJ2-7	TGCGCCAGCAGTGACCAAAGACAGGGTACCTACGAGCAGTACTTC	CASSDQRQGTYEQYF
TRBV9	NA	once	TRBJ2-1	TGTGCCAGCAGTACCGGACTCACCCACTACAATGAGCAGTTCTTC	CASSTGLTHYNEQFF
TRBV9	NA	NA	TRBJ1-3	TGTGCCAGCAGCGTCGGACAGGGAAACACCATATATTTT	CASSVGQGNTIYF
TRBV2	TRBD2	NA	TRBJ2-5	TGTGCCAGCAGTGAACCTAGCGGGAGTGGAGAGACCCAGTACTTC	CASSEPSGSGETQYF
TRBV7-9	NA	NA	TRBJ2-7	TGTGCCAGCAGCTTTTCAGACGAGCAGTACTTC	CASSFSDEQYF
TRBV28	NA	NA	TRBJ2-2	TGTGCCAGCAGTTTCCGGAACACCGGGGAGCTGTTTTTT	CASSFRNTGELFF
TRBV7-8	NA	NA	TRBJ1-1	TGTGCCAGCAGCTTAGGCGGGTTACCTGAAGCTTTCTTT	CASSLGGLPEAFF
TRBV2	TRBD1	few	TRBJ1-6	TGTGCCAGCAGGGCGGGACAGGGAAATTCACCCCTCCACTTT	CASRAGQGNSPLHF
TRBV6-5	NA	NA	TRBJ2-6	TGTGCCAGCAGTTATATACGGTCTTCTGGGGCCAACGTCCTGACTTTC	CASSYIRSSGANVLTF
TRBV30	NA	NA	TRBJ1-2	TGTGCCTGGAGTGTGAGGAGGGAATATGGCTACACCTTC	CAWSVRREYGYTF
TRBV30	NA	NA	TRBJ1-1	TGTGCCTGGATAGTGGAGCGGGTGAACACTGAAGCTTTCTTT	CAWIVERVNTEAFF
TRBV6-1	NA	NA	TRBJ2-5	TGTGCCAGCAGTGTCCGATCGGGGGATGGAGAGACCCAGTACTTC	CASSVRSGDGETQYF
TRBV5-5	TRBD1	NA	TRBJ2-1	TGTGCCAGCAGCCAGGGGGATCGAACCTACAATGAGCAGTTCTTC	CASSQGDRTYNEQFF
TRBV9	TRBD2	NA	TRBJ2-2	TGTGCCAGCAGCCCTAGCGGGAGGCCCACCGGGGAGCTGTTTTTT	CASSPSGRPTGELFF
TRBV7-2	TRBD1	NA	TRBJ1-1	TGTGCCAGCAGATTAGGGGGCTTTATGAACACTGAAGCTTTCTTT	CASRLGGFMNTEAFF
TRBV9	NA	NA	TRBJ2-7	TGTGCCAGCAGCGTAACAGGGATGGGGTACTTC	CASSVTGMGYF
TRBV9	NA	NA	TRBJ2-5	TGTGCCAGCAGCCTTGGAGGGTACCAAGAGACCCAGTACTTC	CASSLGGYQETQYF
TRBV5-1	TRBD1	NA	TRBJ1-2	TGCGCCAGCAGCTCCCACAGGGGTGGAGGTGGCTACACCTTC	CASSSHRGGGGYTF
TRBV5-1	NA	NA	TRBJ2-1	TGCGCCAGCAGCTCTTTTAGCGGAATATTCAATGAGCAGTTCTTC	CASSSFSGIFNEQFF
TRBV7-2	TRBD1	NA	TRBJ2-7	TGTGCCAGCACTGACAGGGGAGTAGGGGAGCAGTACTTC	CASTDRGVGEQYF
TRBV15	TRBD1	NA	TRBJ2-1	TGTGCCACCAGCAGAGCTCGGGACAGAAACAATGAGCAGTTCTTC	CATSRARDRNNEQFF
TRBV28	TRBD1	NA	TRBJ1-5	TGTGCCAGCAGTTCGGGACAGGGGGCAGTGGAAAGCAATCAGCCCCAGCATTTT	CASSSGQGAVESNQPQHF
TRBV7-3	NA	NA	TRBJ1-1	TGTGCCAGCAGCTTAAAGGGAGGGAGAGGGGGTACTGAAGCTTTCTTT	CASSLKGGRGGTEAFF
TRBV5-4	NA	NA	TRBJ2-3	TGTGCCAGCAGCTTGGTAGCGGACCCTGGGGGGCAGTATTTT	CASSLVADPGGQYF
TRBV4-1	TRBD2	NA	TRBJ2-5	TGCGCCAGCAGCTACCCCGGGACTAGCGGCCAAGAGACCCAGTACTTC	CASSYPGTSGQETQYF
TRBV28	NA	few	TRBJ2-7	TGTGCCAGCAGTCTCTACGAGCAGTACTTC	CASSLYEQYF
TRBV4-1	NA	NA	TRBJ1-2	TGCGCCAGCAGCCAGCAGCGCTATGGCTACACCTTC	CASSQQRYGYTF
TRBV5-1	NA	NA	TRBJ2-1	TGCGCCAGCAGCTTGAGAACAGGGGGAGGGATTGAGCAGTTCTTC	CASSLRTGGGIEQFF
TRBV9	TRBD1	NA	TRBJ2-7	TGTGCCAGCAGCTTTACGGGACAGGGCTACGAGCAGTACTTC	CASSFTGQGYEQYF
TRBV28	TRBD1	NA	TRBJ1-2	TGTGCCAGCAGTTATGTTGGGACAGAGTCATATGGCTACACCTTC	CASSYVGTESYGYTF
TRBV13	NA	NA	TRBJ2-7	TGTGCCAGCAGCGAAACTACAGGGAGCTACGAGCAGTACTTC	CASSETTGSYEQYF
TRBV19	TRBD1	NA	TRBJ1-3	TGTGCCAGTAGTCAACTGGGACAGGTCGGCCTTTACTCTGGAAACACCATATATTTT	CASSQLGQVGLYSGNTIYF
TRBV2	TRBD1	NA	TRBJ1-4	TGTGCCAGCACCGGGACAGGGCAAAAACTGTTTTTT	CASTGTGQKLFF
TRBV11-3	TRBD2	NA	TRBJ2-1	TGTGCCAGCAGCTTAGGACTAGCGGCGTACTCCTCAAGGGAGTTCTTC	CASSLGLAAYSSREFF
TRBV9	TRBD2	NA	TRBJ2-3	TGTGCCAGCAGCGTAGATCCTAGCGGGAGAACAGATACGCAGTATTTT	CASSVDPSGRTDTQYF
TRBV5-6	TRBD2	NA	TRBJ2-3	TGTGCCAGCAGCACCGATTTAGCGGGAGGGCCTTTGGATACGCAGTATTTT	CASSTDLAGGPLDTQYF
TRBV7-9	NA	once	TRBJ1-5	TGTGCCAGCAGTCTCGGGGGGCAGCCCCAGCATTTT	CASSLGGQPQHF